These T cell receptor beta chains were read from a single sample in a study of breast tumors, draining lymph nodes, adjacent tissues. TCRdb re-derived calls from the multiplex PCR reads in MiXCR, one entry per CDR3 protein. Among under 150,000 distinct CDR3 sequences, around 22% were seen once, and the ten largest hold roughly 2.6%. The sample was axillary lymph node tissue. The source of these receptors is a female donor with breast cancer. Some clones in this sample may be carry-over from other donors' samples. Both conserved end residues are part of each CDR3. D genes are given only for firm matches. The size field is filled for only some rows; it gives once, few, many or a size class.

D gene: -; clone size: -; V gene: TRBV28; J gene: TRBJ2-6; CDR3 DNA: TGTGCCAGCAGTTATGGGGCCAACGTCCTGATTTTC; CDR3 protein: CASSYGANVLIF
D gene: -; clone size: many; V gene: TRBV15; J gene: TRBJ2-7; CDR3 DNA: TGTGCCACCAGCAGCTGGAAACTAGCAGACGACTCCTACGAGCAGTACTTC; CDR3 protein: CATSSWKLADDSYEQYF
D gene: TRBD1; clone size: many; V gene: TRBV14; J gene: TRBJ2-5; CDR3 DNA: TGTGCCAGCAGCGCTGTGGGGCAGGGGGTAAGAGAGACCCAGTACTTC; CDR3 protein: CASSAVGQGVRETQYF
D gene: TRBD1; clone size: many; V gene: TRBV6-1; J gene: TRBJ1-2; CDR3 DNA: TGTGCCAGCAGTGAGCAGGTGGTGGGGACAGGGCGAAACTATGGCTACACCTTC; CDR3 protein: CASSEQVVGTGRNYGYTF
D gene: TRBD2; clone size: many; V gene: TRBV12-3/TRBV12-4; J gene: TRBJ2-5; CDR3 DNA: TGTGCCAGCAGGCCCACACCGGGACTAGCGGGAGCTGAGACCCAGTACTTC; CDR3 protein: CASRPTPGLAGAETQYF
D gene: -; clone size: -; V gene: TRBV2; J gene: TRBJ1-4; CDR3 DNA: TGTGCTAGCAGAGTACTGACAGAGGATCGTGCAACTAATGAAAAACTGTTTTTT; CDR3 protein: CASRVLTEDRATNEKLFF
D gene: -; clone size: -; V gene: TRBV5-1; J gene: TRBJ2-5; CDR3 DNA: TGCGCCAGCAGCTTCGGGGAGACCCAGCACTTC; CDR3 protein: CASSFGETQHF
D gene: TRBD2; clone size: -; V gene: TRBV20-1; J gene: TRBJ2-4; CDR3 DNA: TGCAGTGCCAACGGACTAGCGGGAGCCAAAAACATTCAGTACTTC; CDR3 protein: CSANGLAGAKNIQYF
D gene: -; clone size: many; V gene: TRBV2; J gene: TRBJ2-7; CDR3 DNA: TGTGCCAGCAGTGACCTAACGAAGTACTTC; CDR3 protein: CASSDLTKYF
D gene: TRBD2; clone size: -; V gene: TRBV2; J gene: TRBJ2-1; CDR3 DNA: TGTGCCAGCAGCGGGGGGTCAGCGGGAGGGCCGCTGGAGCAGTTCTTC; CDR3 protein: CASSGGSAGGPLEQFF
D gene: TRBD1; clone size: many; V gene: TRBV20-1; J gene: TRBJ2-5; CDR3 DNA: TGCAGTGCTACTTCTGGGACAGGGGGCCAAGAGACCCAGTACTTC; CDR3 protein: CSATSGTGGQETQYF
D gene: -; clone size: -; V gene: TRBV19; J gene: TRBJ2-2; CDR3 DNA: TGTGCCAGTAGTTTCACTACTAACACCGGGGAGCTGTTTTTT; CDR3 protein: CASSFTTNTGELFF
D gene: -; clone size: many; V gene: TRBV20-1; J gene: TRBJ2-7; CDR3 DNA: TGCAGTGCTAGAGATCCCAGGGGCTCCTACGAGCAGTACTTC; CDR3 protein: CSARDPRGSYEQYF
D gene: -; clone size: many; V gene: TRBV6-6; J gene: TRBJ1-5; CDR3 DNA: TGTGCCAGCAGATTGGATAGCAATCAGCCCCAGCATTTT; CDR3 protein: CASRLDSNQPQHF
D gene: -; clone size: -; V gene: TRBV5-4; J gene: TRBJ1-1; CDR3 DNA: TGTGCCAGCAGCGCACCCAGGGGTGGGGACACTGAAGCTTTCTTT; CDR3 protein: CASSAPRGGDTEAFF
D gene: TRBD2; clone size: many; V gene: TRBV12-3/TRBV12-4; J gene: TRBJ2-3; CDR3 DNA: TGTGCCAGCATCTTCTCCGGGACTAGCGGGAGAGGAGGAACAGATACGCAGTATTTT; CDR3 protein: CASIFSGTSGRGGTDTQYF
D gene: TRBD2; clone size: many; V gene: TRBV9; J gene: TRBJ2-7; CDR3 DNA: TGTGCCAGCAGCGGGGGACTAGGGGTTCCCTACGAGCAGTACTTC; CDR3 protein: CASSGGLGVPYEQYF
D gene: TRBD2; clone size: many; V gene: TRBV20-1; J gene: TRBJ2-5; CDR3 DNA: TGCAGTGCAAGTTGGAGGGAGGGCCTAGGAGAGACCCAGTACTTC; CDR3 protein: CSASWREGLGETQYF
D gene: -; clone size: many; V gene: TRBV20-1; J gene: TRBJ2-1; CDR3 DNA: TGCAGTGCTACCCCGGACCTTGAGCAGTTCTTC; CDR3 protein: CSATPDLEQFF
D gene: -; clone size: many; V gene: TRBV27; J gene: TRBJ2-3; CDR3 DNA: TGTGCCAGCAGTTTAACGTGGTCTAGCACAGATACGCAGTATTTT; CDR3 protein: CASSLTWSSTDTQYF
D gene: -; clone size: many; V gene: TRBV2; J gene: TRBJ2-5; CDR3 DNA: TGTGCCAGCAGTATGACAGACCAAGAGACCCAGTACTTC; CDR3 protein: CASSMTDQETQYF
D gene: -; clone size: few; V gene: TRBV27; J gene: TRBJ2-5; CDR3 DNA: TGTGCCAGCAGTTTCTGGGGAGCGGAGACCCAGTACTTC; CDR3 protein: CASSFWGAETQYF
D gene: -; clone size: few; V gene: TRBV20-1; J gene: TRBJ1-5; CDR3 DNA: TGCAGTGCTAGCACCGGGACTACAAGCAATCAGCCCCAGCATTTT; CDR3 protein: CSASTGTTSNQPQHF
D gene: TRBD1; clone size: many; V gene: TRBV15; J gene: TRBJ1-6; CDR3 DNA: TGTGCCACCAGCGGGTGGACAGGGATTAATTCACCCCTCCACTTT; CDR3 protein: CATSGWTGINSPLHF
D gene: TRBD2; clone size: few; V gene: TRBV28; J gene: TRBJ2-5; CDR3 DNA: TGTGCCAGCTTAAGCGGGAGGTGGCAAGAGACCCAGTACTTC; CDR3 protein: CASLSGRWQETQYF
D gene: TRBD2; clone size: many; V gene: TRBV5-1; J gene: TRBJ2-1; CDR3 DNA: TGCGCCAGCAGCTTGGAGTCTAGCGGGCCCTACAATGAGCAGTTCTTC; CDR3 protein: CASSLESSGPYNEQFF
D gene: -; clone size: many; V gene: TRBV2; J gene: TRBJ2-2; CDR3 DNA: TGTGCCAGCCGTTTCAATTCGAACACCGGGGAGCTGTTTTTT; CDR3 protein: CASRFNSNTGELFF
D gene: TRBD1; clone size: -; V gene: TRBV7-9; J gene: TRBJ2-1; CDR3 DNA: TGTGCCAGCAGCGTTACCGGGACAGGGAAAGAGCAGTTCTTC; CDR3 protein: CASSVTGTGKEQFF
D gene: TRBD1; clone size: -; V gene: TRBV5-1; J gene: TRBJ2-3; CDR3 DNA: TGCGCCAGCAGCGCGGGACAGGGGGTCTCAGATACGCAGTATTTT; CDR3 protein: CASSAGQGVSDTQYF
D gene: TRBD2; clone size: many; V gene: TRBV12-3/TRBV12-4; J gene: TRBJ2-3; CDR3 DNA: TGTGCCAGCAGTTTAGCCGCGCTAGCGGGAGGGGATACGCAGTATTTT; CDR3 protein: CASSLAALAGGDTQYF
D gene: -; clone size: -; V gene: TRBV6-2/TRBV6-3; J gene: TRBJ1-1; CDR3 DNA: TGTGCCAGCAGTAAGGGGATTACTGAAGCTTTCTTT; CDR3 protein: CASSKGITEAFF
D gene: -; clone size: many; V gene: TRBV2; J gene: TRBJ2-7; CDR3 DNA: TGTGCCAGCCGAAGACACCAACTTGACTACGAGCAGTACTTC; CDR3 protein: CASRRHQLDYEQYF
D gene: TRBD2; clone size: -; V gene: TRBV5-5; J gene: TRBJ2-1; CDR3 DNA: TGTGCCAGCAGCTTGGACCTAGCGGGGGGTCAGTTCTTC; CDR3 protein: CASSLDLAGGQFF
D gene: TRBD1; clone size: few; V gene: TRBV28; J gene: TRBJ2-3; CDR3 DNA: TGTGCCAGCAGACGACAGGGGAGAACAGATACGCAGTATTTT; CDR3 protein: CASRRQGRTDTQYF
D gene: -; clone size: many; V gene: TRBV6-1; J gene: TRBJ2-2; CDR3 DNA: TGTGCCAGCAGTACAAAGGCGGACACCGGGGAGCTGTTTTTT; CDR3 protein: CASSTKADTGELFF
D gene: -; clone size: -; V gene: TRBV19; J gene: TRBJ1-5; CDR3 DNA: TGTGCCAGTAATCGACAGAATAGCAATCAGCCCCAGCATTTT; CDR3 protein: CASNRQNSNQPQHF
D gene: -; clone size: many; V gene: TRBV19; J gene: TRBJ1-3; CDR3 DNA: TGTGCCAGTAGTAGGTTGTTCTCTGGAAACACCATATATTTT; CDR3 protein: CASSRLFSGNTIYF
D gene: -; clone size: many; V gene: TRBV12-3/TRBV12-4; J gene: TRBJ1-2; CDR3 DNA: TGTGCCAGCAGTTTATCTGCTTTGGGCTACACCTTC; CDR3 protein: CASSLSALGYTF
D gene: TRBD1; clone size: many; V gene: TRBV19; J gene: TRBJ1-2; CDR3 DNA: TGTGCCAGTAGTACCCAGACAGGGGGCAGCTATGGCTACACCTTC; CDR3 protein: CASSTQTGGSYGYTF
D gene: TRBD1; clone size: many; V gene: TRBV20-1; J gene: TRBJ1-2; CDR3 DNA: TGCAGTGCGAAAGGCAGGGGGCGCGAGGTTTATGGCTACACCTTC; CDR3 protein: CSAKGRGREVYGYTF
D gene: TRBD1; clone size: many; V gene: TRBV20-1; J gene: TRBJ2-2; CDR3 DNA: TGCAGTGCTAGGTCCGGGACAGGGGGTAACACCGGGGAGCTGTTTTTT; CDR3 protein: CSARSGTGGNTGELFF
D gene: -; clone size: many; V gene: TRBV10-2; J gene: TRBJ2-7; CDR3 DNA: TGCGCCAGCAGTGCCGGACAGCAATACTACGAGCAGTACTTC; CDR3 protein: CASSAGQQYYEQYF
D gene: TRBD1; clone size: few; V gene: TRBV5-1; J gene: TRBJ1-4; CDR3 DNA: TGCGCCAGCAGCTGGACAGGGGGAGCTAATGAAAAACTGTTTTTT; CDR3 protein: CASSWTGGANEKLFF
D gene: -; clone size: few; V gene: TRBV12-3/TRBV12-4; J gene: TRBJ2-6; CDR3 DNA: TGTGCCAGCAGTTTAGGATTCGGCTCTGGGGCCAACGTCCTGACTTTC; CDR3 protein: CASSLGFGSGANVLTF
D gene: -; clone size: -; V gene: TRBV7-6; J gene: TRBJ1-4; CDR3 DNA: TGTGCCAGCAGCTTAGACGGTCCGAGCGGGAGGGGTGAAAAACTGTTTTTT; CDR3 protein: CASSLDGPSGRGEKLFF
D gene: TRBD2; clone size: many; V gene: TRBV9; J gene: TRBJ2-7; CDR3 DNA: TGTGCCAGCAGCGTAGCCCCGGGAGGGGGTGAGCAGTACTTC; CDR3 protein: CASSVAPGGGEQYF
D gene: TRBD1; clone size: many; V gene: TRBV19; J gene: TRBJ2-1; CDR3 DNA: TGTGCCAGTAGCGGGACAGGGGGCAATGAACAGTTCTTC; CDR3 protein: CASSGTGGNEQFF
D gene: TRBD1; clone size: few; V gene: TRBV7-9; J gene: TRBJ2-5; CDR3 DNA: TGTGCCAGCAGCGCACGCGACAGGGGGAACCAAGGGACCCAGTACTTC; CDR3 protein: CASSARDRGNQGTQYF
D gene: TRBD1; clone size: many; V gene: TRBV14; J gene: TRBJ2-7; CDR3 DNA: TGTGCCAGCAGCGTGGGACAGGGAGCCTCCTACGAGCAGTACTTC; CDR3 protein: CASSVGQGASYEQYF
D gene: -; clone size: many; V gene: TRBV5-1; J gene: TRBJ2-7; CDR3 DNA: TGCGCCAGCAGCTTGGGTACCGGGACGCCCAGCTACGAGCAGTACTTC; CDR3 protein: CASSLGTGTPSYEQYF
D gene: TRBD2; clone size: many; V gene: TRBV6-2/TRBV6-3; J gene: TRBJ2-7; CDR3 DNA: TGTGCCAGCAGAAGACCCACTAGCGGGAGGTTCGCCTACGAGCAGTACTTC; CDR3 protein: CASRRPTSGRFAYEQYF
D gene: TRBD1; clone size: many; V gene: TRBV4-1; J gene: TRBJ2-3; CDR3 DNA: TGCGCCAGCAGCCGAGGGCAGGGGGAAGAAGATACGCAGTATTTT; CDR3 protein: CASSRGQGEEDTQYF
D gene: -; clone size: many; V gene: TRBV5-5; J gene: TRBJ2-6; CDR3 DNA: TGTGCCAGCAATCGTTATGACTCTGGGGCCAACGTCCTGACTTTC; CDR3 protein: CASNRYDSGANVLTF
D gene: -; clone size: many; V gene: TRBV5-5; J gene: TRBJ1-2; CDR3 DNA: TGTGCCAGCAGCTTGGACAGCCGCCCCTATGGCTACACCTTC; CDR3 protein: CASSLDSRPYGYTF